This TCR beta chain is from a study of siplizumab effects on memory and regulatory T cells. Profiled with immunoSEQ multiplex PCR; TCRdb holds only in-frame clones, not every one. The table lists 65,000 to 90,000 clones, 93% of them singletons. Germline assignment: CDR1 MDHEN and CDR2 SYDVKM. The CDR3 has 14 amino acids. Trimming shortened V by 2 bases and J by 1 base, and 6 bases separated the two germline ends. The sample comprised CD8+ T cells sorted from blood. The TCR sequence derives from a human donor in good health. The chain joins TRBV28 to TRBJ1-3; D unclear. The CDR3 region is CASSLATSGNTIYF. In DNA, the CDR3 is TGTGCCAGCAGTTTAGCGACATCTGGAAACACCATATATTTT.